Listed below are T cell receptor beta chains from one sample, sequenced in a study of CD8+ T cells in alopecia areata. The repertoire was sequenced with immunoSEQ multiplex PCR; TCRdb's copy has only in-frame clones and lacks some. The repertoire holds some 120,000 clones, with around 60% as singletons. The sequencing used CD4+ T cells sorted from blood, collected at week 4, from a patient treated with tofacitinib. The origin of the receptors is a human donor with alopecia areata. The CDR3 runs from the conserved cysteine through the conserved F or W.

J gene | V gene | CDR3 protein
TRBJ2-1 | TRBV4-3 | CASSQGLAGNDEQFF
TRBJ1-5 | TRBV2 | CASSGDRGENQPQHF
TRBJ1-5 | TRBV2 | CASSEYGDQPQHF
TRBJ2-5 | TRBV30 | CAWRGAEQETQYF
TRBJ2-7 | TRBV7-9 | CASSAAGVSYEQYF
TRBJ2-2 | TRBV30 | CAWSVGGLNTGELFF
TRBJ1-1 | TRBV10-3 | CATQTGSAEAFF
TRBJ2-2 | TRBV23-1 | CASSQDLAGRRNTGELFF
TRBJ2-5 | TRBV9 | CASSVGTGLRETQYF
TRBJ2-2 | TRBV7-9 | CASSLMGETGELFF
TRBJ2-7 | TRBV15 | CATSRDPTHPTYEQYF
TRBJ1-2 | TRBV29-1 | CSVWGQGHGYTF
TRBJ2-7 | TRBV28 | CASTIGHLNEQYF
TRBJ1-1 | TRBV11-3 | CASSLSADFEAFF
TRBJ2-5 | TRBV7-8 | CASSPSGGRAETQYF
TRBJ1-5 | TRBV6-6 | CASSYGGIQPQHF
TRBJ1-1 | TRBV29-1 | CSGCSGYGAEAFF
TRBJ1-2 | TRBV29-1 | CSVSQGTGSGGYTF
TRBJ2-7 | TRBV7-2 | CASSRNAGNDEQYF
TRBJ2-7 | TRBV27 | CASSFGLADSYEQYF
TRBJ2-6 | TRBV18 | CASSPSGANVLTF
TRBJ2-6 | TRBV27 | CASSPWPRRSGANVLTF
TRBJ2-1 | TRBV2 | CASSVDLTYNEQFF
TRBJ1-1 | TRBV27 | CASRLTDYTEAFF